The sequence of this TCR beta chain was determined in a study of molecular identifiers for immune sequencing clone quantification. The V gene's germline CDR1 is WSHSY and CDR2 SAAADI. V was trimmed by 4 bases and J by 6 bases, leaving 13 bases between them. There are 13 residues in the CDR3. TCRdb reprocessed the PCR reads with MiXCR, giving one entry per CDR3 protein. The data contain 400,000 to 600,000 distinct CDR3 sequences, 25% of them singletons. Note on this clonotype: Here the CDR3 omits its conserved ending phenylalanine or tryptophan, so a read error is the likely source.

The receptor's source is a human donor in good health. Some libraries in this study had Jurkat cell RNA spiked in. The genes are TRBV10-2 and TRBJ2-7; maybe TRBD1 (6 bases). Sequenced sample: naive CD8+ T cells from blood, with Jurkat cell RNA spiked in. The subset is: FACS-sorted CD8+CD4-CCR7+CD45RA+ naive T cells. In DNA form, the CDR3 reads TGCGCCAGCAGTGCCGGGACACCTTCCGAGCAGTACCTC. Amino acids: CASSAGTPSEQYL.